This is a list of T cell receptor beta chains from one sample in a study of blood T cell repertoires in COVID-19. Clones were read by immunoSEQ multiplex PCR, and TCRdb kept only the in-frame ones, dropping some. The sample holds 80,000 to 100,000 clones, 80% to 90% seen once. The sequencing input was peripheral blood. These receptors all come from a human donor in a cohort sampled during active COVID-19. The CDR3 runs from the conserved cysteine through the conserved F or W. A D gene is named only where the DNA matches it firmly. Rows give clone size only sometimes, using once, few, many, or a class for an expanded clone.

-	TRBV11-1	15	TRBJ2-1	TRBD1	CASSGGQGSYNEQFF	TGTGCCAGCAGCGGCGGACAGGGGTCCTACAATGAGCAGTTCTTC
-	TRBV9	15	TRBJ2-2	-	CASSPLTLATGELFF	TGTGCCAGCAGCCCCCTTACCCTCGCGACCGGGGAGCTGTTTTTT
once	TRBV28	15	TRBJ2-1	-	CASRRLLSSYNEQFF	TGTGCCAGCAGACGACTCCTGAGCTCCTACAATGAGCAGTTCTTC
-	TRBV10-3	14	TRBJ1-1	-	CAISDIEGVAEAFF	TGTGCCATCAGTGATATCGAGGGTGTGGCTGAAGCTTTCTTT
-	TRBV10-3	14	TRBJ1-1	-	CAATGTNKNTEAFF	TGTGCCGCCACCGGGACAAACAAGAACACTGAAGCTTTCTTT
-	TRBV19	14	TRBJ1-1	-	CASSRIQGMAEAFF	TGTGCCAGTAGTCGCATTCAGGGGATGGCTGAAGCTTTCTTT
-	TRBV7-3	16	TRBJ1-4	-	CASSLAPGAGGGKLFF	TGTGCCAGCAGCTTAGCACCAGGGGCCGGCGGCGGAAAACTGTTTTTT
-	TRBV7-8	14	TRBJ2-7	-	CASSLDRGSYEQYF	TGTGCCAGCAGCTTAGATAGAGGGTCCTACGAGCAGTACTTC
-	TRBV9	13	TRBJ1-4	-	CASSVGEREKLFF	TGTGCCAGCAGCGTAGGGGAGCGAGAAAAACTGTTTTTT
-	TRBV7-2	15	TRBJ2-7	-	CASSRGTPYSYEQYF	TGTGCCAGCAGCCGCGGGACCCCGTACTCCTACGAGCAGTACTTC
-	TRBV3-1/TRBV3-2	13	TRBJ2-7	-	CASSLRGTYEQYF	TGTGCCAGCAGCCTCCGGGGGACCTACGAGCAGTACTTC
-	TRBV7-3	16	TRBJ2-1	TRBD2	CASSPSRLAVYNEQFF	TGTGCCAGCAGCCCTAGCCGACTAGCAGTGTACAATGAGCAGTTCTTC
-	TRBV5-1	16	TRBJ1-2	-	CASSLSRTGPAAGYTF	TGCGCCAGCAGCTTGTCACGGACTGGACCCGCGGCTGGCTACACCTTC
-	TRBV3-1/TRBV3-2	11	TRBJ2-2	-	CATQTTGELFF	TGTGCCACCCAAACTACCGGGGAGCTGTTTTTT
-	TRBV4-3	17	TRBJ2-1	-	CASSQEPPRNSYNEQFF	TGCGCCAGCAGCCAGGAGCCTCCACGGAACTCCTACAATGAGCAGTTCTTC
-	TRBV3-1/TRBV3-2	15	TRBJ1-3	-	CASSQAGVAGNTIYF	TGTGCCAGCAGCCAAGCAGGGGTAGCTGGAAACACCATATATTTT
-	TRBV18	13	TRBJ1-1	-	CASSRAAGTEAFF	TGTGCCAGCTCACGGGCTGCAGGCACTGAAGCTTTCTTT
-	TRBV11-2	14	TRBJ1-1	-	CASSLDPGGTEAFF	TGTGCCAGCAGCTTAGATCCGGGGGGAACTGAAGCTTTCTTT
-	TRBV6-5	13	TRBJ1-1	TRBD1	CASSTPGQGKAFF	TGTGCCAGCAGTACTCCGGGACAGGGGAAAGCTTTCTTT
-	TRBV18	14	TRBJ2-5	-	CASSPDSLGETQYF	TGTGCCAGCTCACCAGATAGCCTGGGAGAGACCCAGTACTTC
-	TRBV5-6	14	TRBJ2-5	TRBD2	CASLLAGTQETQYF	TGTGCCAGCCTACTAGCGGGGACTCAAGAGACCCAGTACTTC
-	TRBV9	14	TRBJ1-6	-	CASSVQGVGSPLHF	TGTGCCAGCAGCGTTCAGGGTGTAGGATCACCCCTCCACTTT